The source of this T cell receptor beta chain is a study of T cells in Graves' hyperthyroidism and ophthalmopathy. Study observations and caveats: Ophthalmopathy and stable hyperthyroidism were told apart by a 13 V-J model.

This clonotype has at least ten counts. The antigen remains undetermined. The investigators amplified TCR beta CDR3 regions from RNA transcripts. The HTBI primer set served for first-round RT-PCR of the TCR CDR3. TCRdb ran MiXCR on the multiplex PCR reads and lists one entry per CDR3 protein. This table holds some 510,000 distinct CDR3 sequences, about a fifth found once. Trimming pared 8 bases from V and 0 bases from J, leaving 14 bases between. The CDR3 has 15 residues. Germline V gene sequence: CDR1 MNHEY, CDR2 SVGAGI. The clonotype originates from a man younger than 35 with Graves' hyperthyroidism. V usage is TRBV6-5 and J usage is TRBJ1-5; maybe TRBD1 (5 bases). Sequences were obtained from blood. DNA of the CDR3: TGTGCCAGCGCTACCTCGACAGATAGCAATCAGCCCCAGCATTTT. It translates to CASATSTDSNQPQHF.